The clone carrying this TCR beta chain is deemed medium-sized. As for time point: sample taken at primary tumor resection. Whole RNA, isolated from tumor, nontumor lung or frozen PBMC, was sequenced without prior sorting. The data derive from a study of spatial heterogeneity in lung cancer. CDR3 length: 13 residues. Trimming shortened V by 0 bases and J by 9 bases, and 12 bases separated the two germline ends. CDR1 and CDR2 (germline): MNHEY, SMNVEV (reference sequence). Each TCR cDNA molecule carried a unique molecular identifier. TCRdb ran MiXCR on the 5' RACE reads and lists one entry per CDR3 protein. The top ten hold approximately 16% of the sample, which has roughly 2,700 distinct CDR3 sequences, more than 15% seen once.

The sequences come from normal lung tissue next to the tumor, collected at surgery. The sequence was collected from a male donor with early-stage non-small cell lung cancer. This chain links TRBV27 with TRBJ2-7; maybe TRBD2 (5 bases). CDR3 nucleotide sequence: TGTGCCAGCAGTTTATCGAAAGCGGTCGGGCAGTACTTC. It encodes CASSLSKAVGQYF.